A selection of T cell receptor beta chains follows, all from one sample in a study of cytomegalovirus exposure and HLA in healthy donors. Libraries were prepared by immunoSEQ multiplex PCR; TCRdb keeps only in-frame clonotypes and omits some of them. This repertoire shows approximately 130,000 clones, 75% found once; its top ten account for less than 3.5%. The sequencing input was PBMCs. Receptors were obtained from a woman aged 35 to 49 in good health and CMV-seropositive. CDR3s include the opening cysteine and the closing phenylalanine or tryptophan. The D gene is left open where the match is weak. Only some rows state a clone size, as once, few, many or a class for expanded clones.

cdr3_nt: TGTGCCAGTAGTATAATTGGGGGCGGAAACTACGAGCAGTACTTC
cdr3_aa: CASSIIGGGNYEQYF
j_call: TRBJ2-7
clone_size: NA
v_call: TRBV19
d_call: NA

cdr3_nt: TGCGCCAGCAGCCAAGAGGGCATAATGAACACTGAAGCTTTCTTT
cdr3_aa: CASSQEGIMNTEAFF
j_call: TRBJ1-1
clone_size: few
v_call: TRBV4-1
d_call: NA

cdr3_nt: TGTGCCAGCAGTCCCGGGGGGGCCGGGGAGCTGTTTTTT
cdr3_aa: CASSPGGAGELFF
j_call: TRBJ2-2
clone_size: NA
v_call: TRBV9
d_call: TRBD2

cdr3_nt: TGTGCCAGCAGCGCCACTGCCGGGAGCTATGGCTACACCTTC
cdr3_aa: CASSATAGSYGYTF
j_call: TRBJ1-2
clone_size: NA
v_call: TRBV9
d_call: NA

cdr3_nt: TGTGCCAGCAGCGTCGGCGGCAGGGGCTCTGGAAACACCATATATTTT
cdr3_aa: CASSVGGRGSGNTIYF
j_call: TRBJ1-3
clone_size: NA
v_call: TRBV9
d_call: NA

cdr3_nt: TGTGCCAGCAGTTTTGGGGGCGCGAACACTGAAGCTTTCTTT
cdr3_aa: CASSFGGANTEAFF
j_call: TRBJ1-1
clone_size: NA
v_call: TRBV28
d_call: NA

cdr3_nt: TGTGCCAGCAGTGACAAGCTCCGCTCCTACAATGAGCAGTTCTTC
cdr3_aa: CASSDKLRSYNEQFF
j_call: TRBJ2-1
clone_size: NA
v_call: TRBV6-4
d_call: NA

cdr3_nt: TGTGCCAGCAGTTACTCGTCGGGGGGAGCGGTAGAGACCCAGTACTTC
cdr3_aa: CASSYSSGGAVETQYF
j_call: TRBJ2-5
clone_size: NA
v_call: TRBV6-6
d_call: TRBD2

cdr3_nt: TGCAGCGCCGAGGGTGAGAGGGTCCAAGAGACCCAGTACTTC
cdr3_aa: CSAEGERVQETQYF
j_call: TRBJ2-5
clone_size: NA
v_call: TRBV29-1
d_call: NA

cdr3_nt: TGTGCCAGCAGAGATCTAGGTGGAGCCTACGAGCAGTACTTC
cdr3_aa: CASRDLGGAYEQYF
j_call: TRBJ2-7
clone_size: NA
v_call: TRBV27
d_call: NA

cdr3_nt: TGTGCCAGTAGTATACAGAACACCGGGGAGCTGTTTTTT
cdr3_aa: CASSIQNTGELFF
j_call: TRBJ2-2
clone_size: few
v_call: TRBV19
d_call: NA

cdr3_nt: TGTGCCAGCAGTCGGGACAGATCTAATGAAAAACTGTTTTTT
cdr3_aa: CASSRDRSNEKLFF
j_call: TRBJ1-4
clone_size: NA
v_call: TRBV27
d_call: TRBD1

cdr3_nt: TGTGCCAGCAGCTTGGGACAGGGAAACTATGGCTACACCTTC
cdr3_aa: CASSLGQGNYGYTF
j_call: TRBJ1-2
clone_size: NA
v_call: TRBV5-8
d_call: TRBD1

cdr3_nt: TGTGCCAGCAGCTTGGACCTCAGTTCCTACGAGCAGTACTTC
cdr3_aa: CASSLDLSSYEQYF
j_call: TRBJ2-7
clone_size: NA
v_call: TRBV5-4
d_call: NA

cdr3_nt: TGTGCCAGCAGGCCGGGACAGGTGAACACTGAAGCTTTCTTT
cdr3_aa: CASRPGQVNTEAFF
j_call: TRBJ1-1
clone_size: NA
v_call: TRBV28
d_call: TRBD1

cdr3_nt: TGTGCCAGCAGTTGGGACACCTTATACGAGCAGTACTTC
cdr3_aa: CASSWDTLYEQYF
j_call: TRBJ2-7
clone_size: NA
v_call: TRBV7-2
d_call: NA

cdr3_nt: TGTGCCAGCAGTGACTGGCAGTCTGGGGCCAACGTCCTGACTTTC
cdr3_aa: CASSDWQSGANVLTF
j_call: TRBJ2-6
clone_size: NA
v_call: TRBV2
d_call: NA

cdr3_nt: TGTGCCAGCAGCTTAGCAGGCTCCTACGAGCAGTACTTC
cdr3_aa: CASSLAGSYEQYF
j_call: TRBJ2-7
clone_size: NA
v_call: TRBV13
d_call: NA

cdr3_nt: TGTGCCAGCAGTAAGACAGGGGACTATGGCTACACCTTC
cdr3_aa: CASSKTGDYGYTF
j_call: TRBJ1-2
clone_size: few
v_call: TRBV6-1
d_call: TRBD1

cdr3_nt: TGTGCCAGCAGCTTAGGAGGACTAGCATCCTACGAGCAGTACTTC
cdr3_aa: CASSLGGLASYEQYF
j_call: TRBJ2-7
clone_size: NA
v_call: TRBV13
d_call: TRBD2

cdr3_nt: TGTGCCAGCAGCGGACAGGTAATCTCCTACGAGCAGTACTTC
cdr3_aa: CASSGQVISYEQYF
j_call: TRBJ2-7
clone_size: NA
v_call: TRBV6-6
d_call: TRBD1

cdr3_nt: TGTGCCAGCAGCCCGACAGCCCATAGCACAGATACGCAGTATTTT
cdr3_aa: CASSPTAHSTDTQYF
j_call: TRBJ2-3
clone_size: NA
v_call: TRBV7-3
d_call: NA

cdr3_nt: TGTGCCAGCAGCCAAGACCCCAAGGACAGGGAAGCTTTCTTT
cdr3_aa: CASSQDPKDREAFF
j_call: TRBJ1-1
clone_size: NA
v_call: TRBV4-2
d_call: TRBD1

cdr3_nt: TGCGCCAGCAGCCAAGATCGATCGGGCACCGGGGAGCTGTTTTTT
cdr3_aa: CASSQDRSGTGELFF
j_call: TRBJ2-2
clone_size: few
v_call: TRBV4-3
d_call: NA

cdr3_nt: TGTGCCAGCAGGGAGGGAGCCTACGAGCAGTACTTC
cdr3_aa: CASREGAYEQYF
j_call: TRBJ2-7
clone_size: NA
v_call: TRBV6-5
d_call: NA

cdr3_nt: TGTGCCAGCAGCTTCGGACAGGGAGGTACCTATGGCTACACCTTC
cdr3_aa: CASSFGQGGTYGYTF
j_call: TRBJ1-2
clone_size: NA
v_call: TRBV5-8
d_call: TRBD1

cdr3_nt: TGCGCCAGCAGCCAAGATGAAGCGGGGGGGTCCTTGTACAATGAGCAGTTCTTC
cdr3_aa: CASSQDEAGGSLYNEQFF
j_call: TRBJ2-1
clone_size: NA
v_call: TRBV4-1
d_call: TRBD2

cdr3_nt: TGTGCCAGCAGCGTAGGGTTCGGGTCACCTAACAATGAGCAGTTCTTC
cdr3_aa: CASSVGFGSPNNEQFF
j_call: TRBJ2-1
clone_size: few
v_call: TRBV9
d_call: NA

cdr3_nt: TGTGCCAGCAGCTTGGGGAGTATAGGTGTGATCTACGAGCAGTACTTC
cdr3_aa: CASSLGSIGVIYEQYF
j_call: TRBJ2-7
clone_size: NA
v_call: TRBV5-4
d_call: NA

cdr3_nt: TGTGCCAGCAGCTCCGGCGGGTCCGGTCAGCCCCAGCATTTT
cdr3_aa: CASSSGGSGQPQHF
j_call: TRBJ1-5
clone_size: NA
v_call: TRBV7-8
d_call: NA

cdr3_nt: TGTGCCAGCAGCCCTCAGGGGGGTCAGCCCCAGCATTTT
cdr3_aa: CASSPQGGQPQHF
j_call: TRBJ1-5
clone_size: NA
v_call: TRBV7-8
d_call: TRBD1

cdr3_nt: TGTGCCAGCAGCTTAGGCGGGGACAGCGGCTACACCTTC
cdr3_aa: CASSLGGDSGYTF
j_call: TRBJ1-2
clone_size: NA
v_call: TRBV7-6
d_call: TRBD1

cdr3_nt: TGTGCCAGCACTGGGACACAGAACACTGAAGCTTTCTTT
cdr3_aa: CASTGTQNTEAFF
j_call: TRBJ1-1
clone_size: few
v_call: TRBV2
d_call: NA

cdr3_nt: TGTGCCAGCAGCCCGCGAGGCTCCGGGGAGCTGTTTTTT
cdr3_aa: CASSPRGSGELFF
j_call: TRBJ2-2
clone_size: NA
v_call: TRBV7-3
d_call: NA

cdr3_nt: TGTGCCAGCCGTATAGCGGGAGCCCCCTACGAGCAGTACTTC
cdr3_aa: CASRIAGAPYEQYF
j_call: TRBJ2-7
clone_size: NA
v_call: TRBV13
d_call: TRBD2

cdr3_nt: TGTGCCAGTAGTATAGCCGTTAACACTGAAGCTTTCTTT
cdr3_aa: CASSIAVNTEAFF
j_call: TRBJ1-1
clone_size: few
v_call: TRBV19
d_call: NA

cdr3_nt: TGTGCCAGCAGCTGGGGGCGTTTTTCTGGGGCCAACGTCCTGACTTTC
cdr3_aa: CASSWGRFSGANVLTF
j_call: TRBJ2-6
clone_size: once
v_call: TRBV5-6
d_call: NA

cdr3_nt: TGCGCCAGCTCTTTGGACATTAACACCGGGGAGCTGTTTTTT
cdr3_aa: CASSLDINTGELFF
j_call: TRBJ2-2
clone_size: few
v_call: TRBV5-1
d_call: NA

cdr3_nt: TGCAGCGTTGAAGCACAGGTCAGGGGAGAGACCCAGTACTTC
cdr3_aa: CSVEAQVRGETQYF
j_call: TRBJ2-5
clone_size: NA
v_call: TRBV29-1
d_call: NA

cdr3_nt: TGTGCCAGCAGTGAAGCGCTGGGGGGGAGGAGGACTGAAGCTTTCTTT
cdr3_aa: CASSEALGGRRTEAFF
j_call: TRBJ1-1
clone_size: NA
v_call: TRBV6-1
d_call: NA

cdr3_nt: TGCGCCAGCAGCTTGTCGGGGGGGCCCACCGGGGAGCTGTTTTTT
cdr3_aa: CASSLSGGPTGELFF
j_call: TRBJ2-2
clone_size: NA
v_call: TRBV5-1
d_call: TRBD2

cdr3_nt: TGTGCCAGCAGTTCAACCGGGACAAGGGGCCCAGGGACCCAGTACTTC
cdr3_aa: CASSSTGTRGPGTQYF
j_call: TRBJ2-5
clone_size: NA
v_call: TRBV2
d_call: NA

cdr3_nt: TGCGCCAGCAGCCAAGACAGGGTAAGGTCTGGGGCCAACGTCCTGACTTTC
cdr3_aa: CASSQDRVRSGANVLTF
j_call: TRBJ2-6
clone_size: NA
v_call: TRBV4-3
d_call: NA

cdr3_nt: TGTGCCAGCAGCTCCCCGACAGGGGGCCACTACGAGCAGTACTTC
cdr3_aa: CASSSPTGGHYEQYF
j_call: TRBJ2-7
clone_size: NA
v_call: TRBV7-2
d_call: TRBD1

cdr3_nt: TGTGCCAGCAAACAGCTAAGCTCTGGAAACACCATATATTTT
cdr3_aa: CASKQLSSGNTIYF
j_call: TRBJ1-3
clone_size: NA
v_call: TRBV6-5
d_call: NA

cdr3_nt: TGTGCCAGCAGGGAACCAAACACCGGGGAGCTGTTTTTT
cdr3_aa: CASREPNTGELFF
j_call: TRBJ2-2
clone_size: NA
v_call: TRBV6-1
d_call: NA

cdr3_nt: TGTGCCAGCAGTTACGGCGGGGAGGCTTACACAGATACGCAGTATTTT
cdr3_aa: CASSYGGEAYTDTQYF
j_call: TRBJ2-3
clone_size: once
v_call: TRBV6-6
d_call: NA

cdr3_nt: TGTGCCAGCAGGAAGACTGGAAGCTCCTACAATGAGCAGTTCTTC
cdr3_aa: CASRKTGSSYNEQFF
j_call: TRBJ2-1
clone_size: NA
v_call: TRBV7-2
d_call: NA

cdr3_nt: TGTGCCAGCATCAGATGGACCGGGGAGCTGTTTTTT
cdr3_aa: CASIRWTGELFF
j_call: TRBJ2-2
clone_size: few
v_call: TRBV6-1
d_call: NA

cdr3_nt: TGTGCCAGTAGTCCGTACGGGGGTGGTGAAAAACTGTTTTTT
cdr3_aa: CASSPYGGGEKLFF
j_call: TRBJ1-4
clone_size: NA
v_call: TRBV19
d_call: NA

cdr3_nt: TGTGCCACCAGCGGTAGCGGGGTGCGCACAGATACGCAGTATTTT
cdr3_aa: CATSGSGVRTDTQYF
j_call: TRBJ2-3
clone_size: NA
v_call: TRBV15
d_call: TRBD2